These 17 T cell receptor beta chains were sequenced from one sample in a study of naive and memory T cell subsets. Whole blood, 2 to 2.5 ml, came from adult healthy volunteers. Alpha and beta constant region primers primed reverse transcription for blood and skin samples. TCRdb redid the calling of the 5' RACE reads with MiXCR, one entry per CDR3 protein. The repertoire holds tens of thousands of distinct CDR3 sequences, with around 3.9% as singletons. The source of these receptors is a male donor in good health.

The table lists this clonotype with many counts. V is TRBV28 and J is TRBJ2-7, with TRBD2 as a possible D gene (7 bases). Trimming stripped 4 bases from V and 2 bases from J, with 18 bases between. The germline V gene encodes CDR1 MDHEN and CDR2 SYDVKM. This CDR3 has 16 amino acids. The CDR3 loop is CASSSGGSTKAYEQYF. CDR3 in DNA: TGTGCCAGCAGTTCGGGGGGCTCCACCAAGGCCTACGAGCAGTACTTC.

This clonotype was seen ten or more times. This chain connects TRBV7-2 to TRBJ2-7; tentatively, D is TRBD2 (5 bases). This CDR3 is built from 14 residues. Between the trimmed V and J ends, which lost 6 bases and 2 bases, there was a span of 14 bases. Looked up from germline, CDR1 is SGHTA and CDR2 is FQGNSA. The chain's CDR3 is CASSSPGNPYEQYF. CDR3 nucleotide sequence: TGTGCCAGCAGTTCTCCCGGGAACCCCTACGAGCAGTACTTC.

This clonotype was seen ten or more times. This rearrangement joins TRBV28 to TRBJ2-5; D is possibly TRBD2 (6 bases). The CDR3 consists of 13 residues. Between the trimmed V and J ends, which lost 2 bases and 5 bases, there was a span of 9 bases. The germline gives CDR1 MDHEN, CDR2 SYDVKM. The CDR3 here is CASSLGGMETQYF. For the CDR3, the DNA is TGTGCCAGCAGTTTAGGAGGGATGGAGACCCAGTACTTC.

This clonotype was picked up a small number of times. A much larger clone lies a single base off, so this may be a read error. The J gene is TRBJ1-2, the V gene TRBV29-1; D is possibly TRBD1 (5 bases). The CDR3 sequence is 10 residues long. Germline CDR1 and CDR2: SQVTM and ANQGSEA. The V end was cut by 1 base, the J end by 12 bases, with 9 bases between. The CDR3 loop reads CSVEARGDTF. The CDR3 DNA follows: TGCAGCGTTGAAGCGAGGGGCGACACCTTC.

This clonotype was counted at least ten times. J is TRBJ1-5 and V is TRBV21-1. TRBV21-1 is marked as a pseudogene. The CDR3 loop spans 14 amino acids. CDR3 in amino acids: CASSKGPWNQPQHF. CDR3 bases: TGTGCCAGCAGCAAAGGTCCATGGAATCAGCCCCAGCATTTT.

This clonotype was observed at least ten times. This chain links TRBV9 with TRBJ2-1; 11 bases line up with TRBD2. The CDR3 covers 15 residues. Trimming removed 3 bases from V and 9 bases from J; junction bases left unmatched: 8. The germline V gene has CDR1 SGDLS and CDR2 YYNGEE. The CDR3 DNA reads as TGTGCCAGCAGCGCCACTAGCGGGGGTAGCGGTGAGCAGTTCTTC. This encodes CASSATSGGSGEQFF.

This clonotype was recorded many times. CDR3 loop: CASSLFLYRGGNSPLHF. The CDR3 nucleotides read TGTGCCAGCAGTTTATTCCTCTACAGGGGCGGGAATTCACCCCTCCACTTT. The chain uses TRBV12-3 or TRBV12-4 and TRBJ1-6; 7 bases match TRBD1. The CDR3 totals 17 residues. J was trimmed by 7 bases and V by 2 bases; bases with no gene match: 11.

This clonotype showed up many times. This chain connects TRBV30 to TRBJ2-7, with D possibly called TRBD1 or TRBD2 (6 bases each). The V end lost 4 bases, the J end lost 3 bases, and 31 bases lay between the germline ends. This CDR3 has 19 amino acids. Germline CDR1 is GTSNPN and CDR2 is SVGIG (reference sequence). The CDR3 DNA follows: TGTGCCTGGACGATTGGGAGAGGACAGAGGACCTCCGGGGGCTACGAGCAGTACTTC. Its protein is CAWTIGRGQRTSGGYEQYF.

This clonotype was seen ten or more times. The chain joins TRBV27 to TRBJ2-3; the D gene is possibly TRBD1 (5 bases). This CDR3 comprises 16 residues. CDR1 is MNHEY and CDR2 is SMNVEV in the germline V gene (reference sequence). The germline V and J ends were trimmed by 6 bases and 2 bases, with 18 bases remaining between them. The CDR3 loop is CASRTLDSPLTDTQYF. CDR3 in DNA: TGTGCCAGCAGAACCCTCGACAGTCCCCTCACAGATACGCAGTATTTT.

At least ten counts were recorded for this clonotype. The chain couples TRBV29-1 to TRBJ2-3; D is uncertain. V lost 4 bases and J 4 bases, leaving 9 bases between the germline ends. CDR3 length: 12 amino acids. CDR1 SQVTM and CDR2 ANQGSEA come from the germline V gene. CDR3 in amino acids: CSVVITSDTQYF. The CDR3 bases are TGCAGCGTTGTCATTACCTCAGATACGCAGTATTTT.

Many counts were recorded for this clonotype. The rearrangement joins TRBV7-2 to TRBJ2-7; 10 bases map to TRBD1. V gave up 5 bases and J gave up 1 base; unmatched junction bases: 5. CDR1 and CDR2 (germline): SGHTA, FQGNSA. The CDR3 loop spans 15 amino acids. This CDR3 is CASSPRDRGSYEQYF. For the CDR3, the DNA is TGTGCCAGCAGCCCCAGGGACAGGGGTTCCTACGAGCAGTACTTC.

This clonotype is labeled medium-sized (0.01 to 0.1%). The V and J genes are TRBV3-1 and TRBJ2-2; 11 nucleotides match TRBD2. CDR1 is LGHDT and CDR2 is YNNKEL in the germline V gene (reference sequence). The trim removed 4 bases at V and 4 bases at J, leaving 2 bases unmatched. The CDR3 spans 15 residues. CDR3 protein: CASSLTSGSTGELFF. CDR3 DNA: TGTGCCAGCAGCCTTACTAGCGGGAGCACCGGGGAGCTGTTTTTT.

There are many counts of this clonotype. The chain joins TRBV7-7 to TRBJ2-1; D is unclear. This CDR3 comprises 15 residues. Germline V CDR1 and CDR2: SSHAT, FNYEAQ (reference sequence). V lost 1 base and J 4 bases, leaving 11 bases between the germline ends. The CDR3 bases are TGTGCCAGCAGCTTAGGCCCACTACCATACAATGAGCAGTTCTTC. As protein: CASSLGPLPYNEQFF.

This clonotype was observed at least ten times. V and J are TRBV3-1 and TRBJ2-5; D possibly corresponds to TRBD2 (6 bases). Germline CDR1 LGHDT, CDR2 YNNKEL (reference sequence). Trimming cost V 3 bases and J 6 bases, with 14 bases left between them. This CDR3 contains 14 residues. The CDR3 spells CASSHLAILQTQYF. In nucleotides, the CDR3 is TGTGCCAGCAGCCATCTAGCGATCCTACAGACCCAGTACTTC.

In this sample, this clonotype turned up many times. This chain joins TRBV18 and TRBJ2-3, with 8 bases matching TRBD1. Germline CDR1 and CDR2: KGHSH and LQKENI. J was trimmed by 5 bases and V by 4 bases; bases with no gene match: 2. There are 13 residues in the CDR3. The CDR3 sequence: CASSLTGEDTQYF. The CDR3 DNA reads TGTGCCAGCTCACTGACAGGGGAAGATACGCAGTATTTT.

This clonotype is classed as medium-sized. The V gene is TRBV5-5, the J gene TRBJ2-3; 7 bases line up with TRBD1. V lost 5 bases and J lost 0; bases outside the gene matches: 6. Germline V CDR1 and CDR2: SGHKS, YYEKEE (reference sequence). The CDR3 has 15 amino acids. CDR3 region: CASREGARSTDTQYF. The CDR3 coding sequence is TGTGCCAGCAGAGAGGGGGCGAGGAGCACAGATACGCAGTATTTT.

Ten or more counts support this clonotype. The chain combines TRBV29-1 with TRBJ1-3; D uncertain. From germline, CDR1 is SQVTM and CDR2 ANQGSEA. V dropped 3 bases and J dropped 4 bases, with 10 bases sitting between them. The CDR3 is 13 residues long. The CDR3 DNA reads as TGCAGCGTTGAGAGATTTGCCGGAAACACCATATATTTT. Amino acids: CSVERFAGNTIYF.